Given below is one T cell receptor (beta chain) in context. Its antigen is unknown. This entry belongs to a study of T-cell memory formation after mild COVID-19. Study summary: Among the donors, TCR clusters were largely specific to each donor.

Employing constant-segment primers, 5'RACE generated TCR alpha and TCR beta cDNA libraries bearing sample barcodes and UMIs. Using its own MiXCR run on the 5' RACE reads, TCRdb lists one record per CDR3 protein. The top ten hold around 3.9% of the sample, which has roughly 170,000 distinct CDR3 sequences, less than 20% seen once. General study results and limits: That cross-reactive memory joined was suggested by some responding clones appearing in pre-infection memory. Among CD4+ contracting clones, most were CM and EM, and CD8+ ones EMRA.

From germline, CDR1 is SQVTM and CDR2 ANQGSEA. The CDR3 is made up of 14 amino acids. Between the trimmed V and J ends, which lost 3 bases and 3 bases, there was a span of 12 bases. Sequenced sample: PBMCs or a T cell subset sorted from them (not recorded which). The V call is TRBV29-1, the J call TRBJ2-1; the D gene is possibly TRBD1 (5 bases). This sequence was found in a man aged 18 to 29 who had mild COVID-19 (a few samples of this study predate the infection). Cell type and time point are not known. DNA of the CDR3: TGCAGCGTTGAGGGGCGGAAAAGCTACAATGAGCAGTTCTTC. Translation: CSVEGRKSYNEQFF.